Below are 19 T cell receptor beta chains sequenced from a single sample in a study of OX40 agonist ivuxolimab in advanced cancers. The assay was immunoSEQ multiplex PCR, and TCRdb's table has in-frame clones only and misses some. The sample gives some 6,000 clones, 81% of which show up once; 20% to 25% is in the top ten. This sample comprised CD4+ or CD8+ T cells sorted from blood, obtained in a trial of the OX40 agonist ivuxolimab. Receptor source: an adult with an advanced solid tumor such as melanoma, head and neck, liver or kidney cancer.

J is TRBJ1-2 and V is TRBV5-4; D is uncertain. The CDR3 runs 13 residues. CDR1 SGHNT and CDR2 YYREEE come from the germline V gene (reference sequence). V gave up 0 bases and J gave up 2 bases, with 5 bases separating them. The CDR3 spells CASSLESNYGYTF. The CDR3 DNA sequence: TGTGCCAGCAGCTTGGAATCAAACTATGGCTACACCTTC.

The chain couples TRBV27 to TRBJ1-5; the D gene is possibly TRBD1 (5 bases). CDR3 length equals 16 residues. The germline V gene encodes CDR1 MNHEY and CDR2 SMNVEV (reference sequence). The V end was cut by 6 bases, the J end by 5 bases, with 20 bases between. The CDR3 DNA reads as TGTGCCAGCAGCCAAGGGTTGGGGGAGGGCTATCAGCCCCAGCATTTT. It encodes CASSQGLGEGYQPQHF.

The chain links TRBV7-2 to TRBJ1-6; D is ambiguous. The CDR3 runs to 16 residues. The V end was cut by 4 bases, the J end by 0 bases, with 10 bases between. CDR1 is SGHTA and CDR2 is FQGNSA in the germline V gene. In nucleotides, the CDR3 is TGTGCCAGCAGCTATCAGACCTCCTCCTATAATTCACCCCTCCACTTT. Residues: CASSYQTSSYNSPLHF.

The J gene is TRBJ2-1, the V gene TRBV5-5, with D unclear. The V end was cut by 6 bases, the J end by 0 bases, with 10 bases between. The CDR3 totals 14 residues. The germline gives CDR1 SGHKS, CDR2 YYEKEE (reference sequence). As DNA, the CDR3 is TGTGCCAGCATCAAATATAGCTCCTACAATGAGCAGTTCTTC. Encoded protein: CASIKYSSYNEQFF.

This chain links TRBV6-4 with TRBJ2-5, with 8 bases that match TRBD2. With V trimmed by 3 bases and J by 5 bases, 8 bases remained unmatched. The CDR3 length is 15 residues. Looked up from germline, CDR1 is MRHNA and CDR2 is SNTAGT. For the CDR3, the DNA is TGTGCCAGCAGTGATCCCCCTCGGGGGGGGGAGACCCAGTACTTC. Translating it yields CASSDPPRGGETQYF.

CDR3 in amino acids: CASSLLAGGHPGELFF. The CDR3 region has the DNA TGTGCCAGCAGCCTACTAGCGGGGGGGCATCCCGGGGAGCTGTTTTTT. The rearrangement links TRBV5-6 to TRBJ2-2; the match to TRBD2 covers 13 bases. The length of the CDR3 is 16 residues. Germline CDR1 reads SGHDT; CDR2 reads YYEEEE. With V trimmed by 4 bases and J by 6 bases, 6 bases remained unmatched.

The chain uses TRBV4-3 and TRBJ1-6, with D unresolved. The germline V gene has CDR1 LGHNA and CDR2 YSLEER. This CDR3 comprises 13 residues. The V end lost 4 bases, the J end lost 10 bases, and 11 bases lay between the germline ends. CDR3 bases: TGCGCCAGCAGCCCTACGGGAACCTCACCCCTCCACTTT. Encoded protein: CASSPTGTSPLHF.

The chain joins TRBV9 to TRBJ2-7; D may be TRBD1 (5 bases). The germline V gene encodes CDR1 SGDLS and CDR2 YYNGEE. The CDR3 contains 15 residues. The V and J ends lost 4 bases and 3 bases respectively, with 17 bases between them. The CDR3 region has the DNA TGTGCCAGCAGCCCTTCCGACAGACCTAGCTACGAGCAGTACTTC. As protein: CASSPSDRPSYEQYF. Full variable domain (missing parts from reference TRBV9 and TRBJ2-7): DSGVTQTPKHLITATGQRVTLRCSPRSGDLSVYWYQQSLDQGLQFLIQYYNGEERAKGNILERFSAQQFPDLHSELNLSSLELGDSALYFCASSPSDRPSYEQYFGPGTRLTVT.

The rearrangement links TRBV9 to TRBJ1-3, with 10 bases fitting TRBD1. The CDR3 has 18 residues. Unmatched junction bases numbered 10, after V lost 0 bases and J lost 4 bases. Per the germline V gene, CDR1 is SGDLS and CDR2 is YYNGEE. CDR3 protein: CASSVDPWTGGMGNTIYF. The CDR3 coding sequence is TGTGCCAGCAGCGTAGACCCATGGACAGGGGGAATGGGAAACACCATATATTTT. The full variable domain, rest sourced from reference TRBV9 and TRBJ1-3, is DSGVTQTPKHLITATGQRVTLRCSPRSGDLSVYWYQQSLDQGLQFLIQYYNGEERAKGNILERFSAQQFPDLHSELNLSSLELGDSALYFCASSVDPWTGGMGNTIYFGEGSWLTVV.

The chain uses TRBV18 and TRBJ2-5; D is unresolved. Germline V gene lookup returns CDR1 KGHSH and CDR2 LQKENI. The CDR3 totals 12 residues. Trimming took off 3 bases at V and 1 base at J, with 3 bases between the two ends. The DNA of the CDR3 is TGTGCCAGCTCACCGGCCCAAGAGACCCAGTACTTC. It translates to CASSPAQETQYF.

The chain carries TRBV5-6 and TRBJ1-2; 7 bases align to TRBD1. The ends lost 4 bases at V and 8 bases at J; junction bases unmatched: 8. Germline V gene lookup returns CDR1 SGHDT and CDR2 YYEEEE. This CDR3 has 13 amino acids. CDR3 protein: CASSNVGTDGYTF. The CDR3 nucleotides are TGTGCCAGCAGCAATGTTGGGACAGACGGCTACACCTTC.

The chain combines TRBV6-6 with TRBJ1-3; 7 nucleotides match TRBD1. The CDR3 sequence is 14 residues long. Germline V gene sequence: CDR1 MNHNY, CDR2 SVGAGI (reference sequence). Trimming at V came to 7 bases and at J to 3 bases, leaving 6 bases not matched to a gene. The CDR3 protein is CASTDRADGNTIYF. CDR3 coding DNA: TGTGCCAGCACCGACAGGGCAGATGGAAACACCATATATTTT.

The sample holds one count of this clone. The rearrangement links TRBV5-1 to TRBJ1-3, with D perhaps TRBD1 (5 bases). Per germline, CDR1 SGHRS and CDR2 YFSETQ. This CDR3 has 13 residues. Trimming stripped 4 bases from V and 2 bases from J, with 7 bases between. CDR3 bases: TGCGCCAGCAGCCCGGACACTGGAAACACCATATATTTT. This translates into CASSPDTGNTIYF.

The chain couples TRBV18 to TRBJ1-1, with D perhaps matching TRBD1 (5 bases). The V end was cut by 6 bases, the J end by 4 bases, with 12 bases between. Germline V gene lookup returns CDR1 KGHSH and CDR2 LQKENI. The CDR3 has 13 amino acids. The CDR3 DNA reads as TGTGCCAGCTCGCCTTGGGGCGGCACTGAAGCTTTCTTT. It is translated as CASSPWGGTEAFF. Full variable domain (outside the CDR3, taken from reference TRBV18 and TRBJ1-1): NAGVMQNPRHLVRRRGQEARLRCSPMKGHSHVYWYRQLPEEGLKFMVYLQKENIIDESGMPKERFSAEFPKEGPSILRIQQVVRGDSAAYFCASSPWGGTEAFFGQGTRLTVV.

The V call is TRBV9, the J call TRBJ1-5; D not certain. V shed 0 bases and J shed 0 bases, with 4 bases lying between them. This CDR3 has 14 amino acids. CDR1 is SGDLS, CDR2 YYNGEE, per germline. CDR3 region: CASSVGSSNQPQHF. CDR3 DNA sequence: TGTGCCAGCAGCGTAGGTTCTAGCAATCAGCCCCAGCATTTT.

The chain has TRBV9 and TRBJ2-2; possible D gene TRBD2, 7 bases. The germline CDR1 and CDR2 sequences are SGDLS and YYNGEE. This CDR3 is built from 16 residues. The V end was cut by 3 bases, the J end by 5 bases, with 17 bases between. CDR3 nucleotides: TGTGCCAGCAGCGCAGCCCGGGGAGGGGGAACCGGGGAGCTGTTTTTT. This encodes CASSAARGGGTGELFF.

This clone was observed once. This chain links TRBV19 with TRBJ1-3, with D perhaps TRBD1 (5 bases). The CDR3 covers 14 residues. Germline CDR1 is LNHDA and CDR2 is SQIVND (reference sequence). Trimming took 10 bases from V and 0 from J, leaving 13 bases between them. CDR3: CATRDSSSGNTIYF. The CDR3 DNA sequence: TGTGCCACCCGGGACTCGAGCTCTGGAAACACCATATATTTT. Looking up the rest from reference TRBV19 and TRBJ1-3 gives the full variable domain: DGGITQSPKYLFRKEGQNVTLSCEQNLNHDAMYWYRQDPGQGLRLIYYSQIVNDFQKGDIAEGYSVSREKKESFPLTVTSAQKNPTAFYLCATRDSSSGNTIYFGEGSWLTVV.

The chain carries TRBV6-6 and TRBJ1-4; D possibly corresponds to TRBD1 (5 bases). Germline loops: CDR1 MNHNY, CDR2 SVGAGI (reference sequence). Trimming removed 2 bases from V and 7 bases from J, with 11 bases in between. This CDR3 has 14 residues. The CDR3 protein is CASSYRGTSEKLFF. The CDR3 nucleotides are TGTGCCAGCAGTTACCGTGGGACCTCTGAAAAACTGTTTTTT.

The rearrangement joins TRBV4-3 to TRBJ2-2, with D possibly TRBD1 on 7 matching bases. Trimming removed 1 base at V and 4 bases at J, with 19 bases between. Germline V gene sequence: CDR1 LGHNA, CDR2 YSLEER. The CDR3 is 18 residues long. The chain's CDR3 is CASSQARGDWQITGELFF. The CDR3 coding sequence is TGCGCCAGCAGCCAAGCCAGGGGGGACTGGCAAATCACCGGGGAGCTGTTTTTT.